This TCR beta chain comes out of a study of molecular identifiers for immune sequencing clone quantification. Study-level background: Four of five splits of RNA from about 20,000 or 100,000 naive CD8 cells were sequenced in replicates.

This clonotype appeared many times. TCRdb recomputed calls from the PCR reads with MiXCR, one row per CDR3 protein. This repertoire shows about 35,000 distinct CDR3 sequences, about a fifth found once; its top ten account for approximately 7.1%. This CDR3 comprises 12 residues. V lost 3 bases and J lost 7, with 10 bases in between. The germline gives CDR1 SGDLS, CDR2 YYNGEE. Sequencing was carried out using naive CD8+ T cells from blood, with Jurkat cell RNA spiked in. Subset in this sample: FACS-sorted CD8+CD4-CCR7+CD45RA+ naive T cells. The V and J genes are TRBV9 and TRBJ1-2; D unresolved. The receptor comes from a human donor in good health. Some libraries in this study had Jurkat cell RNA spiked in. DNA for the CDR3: TGTGCCAGCAGCGGTTGGGAGGGTGGCTACACCTTC. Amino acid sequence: CASSGWEGGYTF.